What follows is one T cell receptor (beta chain) and its context. Its antigen is currently unknown. From germline, CDR1 is MNHNS and CDR2 SASEGT. The CDR3 runs to 12 residues. V gave up 11 bases and J gave up 4 bases, with 14 bases separating them. The time point denotes: week 35, safety follow-up. With topical imiquimod, each dose of the vaccine consisted of 300 ug of mutant IDH1 20-mer peptide. Assay: immunoSEQ multiplex PCR; the TCRdb copy retains only in-frame clones and omits some. The table includes about 65,000 clones, roughly 79% detected once. This entry comes from a study of a mutant IDH1 vaccine in newly diagnosed glioma. Study context: Treated patients had a mean age of roughly 40 years and a 62.5% male, roughly 40% female split. Study-wide findings and caveats: The vaccine induced immune responses, and these occurred in over 90% of patients.

The genes are TRBV6-1 and TRBJ1-1; D is unclear. The sample consisted of PBMCs, taken from a glioma patient whose treatment included an IDH1 peptide vaccine. The sequence derives from a middle-aged man with glioma. Written as DNA, the CDR3 is TGTGCCGTCGAGGCGGGGTTCACTGAAGCTTTCTTT. This translates into CAVEAGFTEAFF.